Listed below are T cell receptor beta chains from one sample, sequenced in a study of cytomegalovirus exposure and HLA in healthy donors. TCRdb's copy holds only in-frame clones and misses some; the assay was immunoSEQ multiplex PCR. Here the sample spans 200,000 to 300,000 clones, 70% to 90% being singletons. The sample was PBMCs. The receptors were sampled from a woman in her forties in good health and CMV-seropositive. Both conserved end residues are part of each CDR3.

j_call v_call cdr3_aa
TRBJ1-2 TRBV25-1 CASSDGGQGALFNYGYTF
TRBJ1-6 TRBV6-5 CASRSPVGGGSPLHF
TRBJ2-7 TRBV28 CASIGQGAPTYEQYF
TRBJ2-2 TRBV28 CASSSVGELFF
TRBJ1-1 TRBV5-4 CASSLDRGEAFF
TRBJ2-7 TRBV5-6 CASSPGLAGVVYEQYF
TRBJ1-2 TRBV7-2 CASSLDRGTNYGYTF
TRBJ2-5 TRBV9 CASSVGQGTLGGETQYF
TRBJ1-1 TRBV6-5 CASRPSNRATEAFF
TRBJ2-1 TRBV7-2 CASSALADYNEQFF
TRBJ1-1 TRBV9 CASSVGGQGATEAFF
TRBJ1-2 TRBV28 CASSLSYRGTNYGYTF
TRBJ1-1 TRBV5-8 CASRVRGLGITEAFF
TRBJ2-1 TRBV27 CASRDSTSLDEQFF
TRBJ2-1 TRBV30 CACSRDEQFF
TRBJ1-5 TRBV27 CASSLSSPDRHQPQHF
TRBJ2-1 TRBV6-1 CASSEYDGRPGDEQFF
TRBJ2-2 TRBV9 CASSVVGLAGGPDTGELFF
TRBJ2-5 TRBV7-6 CASSQRTSGRIETQYF
TRBJ1-2 TRBV27 CASSSWTGAQTNYGYTF
TRBJ1-1 TRBV10-3 CAISEAPGGLNTEAFF
TRBJ1-5 TRBV4-3 CASSPDRGRDQPQHF
TRBJ1-1 TRBV6-5 CASSYGGGTGNTEAFF
TRBJ2-7 TRBV7-6 CASSLGGLADSYAQYF
TRBJ1-6 TRBV5-8 CASSFQVDSPLHF
TRBJ2-5 TRBV5-1 CASSYAGEKETQYF
TRBJ2-7 TRBV9 CASSPRGVSSYEQYF
TRBJ1-3 TRBV28 CASTPVWGQGLEGNTIYF
TRBJ1-2 TRBV7-9 CASSKGGQGFIGGYTF
TRBJ1-1 TRBV5-5 CASSLIKFRGDFTEAFF
TRBJ2-5 TRBV6-1 CATSRIETQYF
TRBJ2-1 TRBV7-3 CASSLSSGKNRNNEQFF
TRBJ2-2 TRBV19 CATKPTGPSSGELFF
TRBJ2-1 TRBV19 CASSITASGSSYNEQFF
TRBJ1-1 TRBV19 CASSLTGKGYTEAFF
TRBJ2-7 TRBV4-2 CASSQDEASGSYEQYF
TRBJ2-6 TRBV18 CASSPFRDSYSGANVLTF
TRBJ2-1 TRBV6-5 CASSQGLAGGGWEFF